This T cell receptor (beta chain) was documented in a study of cytomegalovirus exposure and HLA in healthy donors. 13 Jbeta primers and 60 Vbeta primers were used for the PCR. How the authors handled the data: Among the unique TCR beta chains that a later analysis counted, about 84 million in all, 10 million to 11 million were shared. The data were produced by immunoSEQ multiplex PCR, yet TCRdb's version contains in-frame clones alone and is incomplete. V, J and clone size derive from that table, while D and trimming were established from the DNA sequence. The sample carries roughly 120,000 clones, about 74% recorded once. CDR3 length: 14 amino acids. CDR1 LNHDA and CDR2 SQIVND come from the germline V gene (reference sequence). J lost 5 bases, V lost 2 bases, and 4 bases had no gene match.

The receptor's source is a man aged 35 to 55 in good health and CMV-seropositive. The specimen was PBMCs. The V gene is TRBV19, the J gene TRBJ2-7; 9 bases match TRBD1. CDR3 sequence: CASSIQDRGDEQYF. The CDR3 DNA follows: TGTGCCAGTAGTATACAGGACAGGGGAGACGAGCAGTACTTC.